The 16 T cell receptor beta chains below were found in one sample sequenced in a study of T cell repertoires in cytomegalovirus infection. TCRdb re-analysed the reads in MiXCR, keeping a single row per CDR3 protein. The top ten clones hold around 3.2% of a sample with over 150,000 distinct CDR3 sequences, approximately 19% of them seen once. The sequencing sample was made of PBMCs. The receptors here all came from a human donor in good health (CMV status not recorded). Some clones in this sample may be carry-over from other donors' samples.

The sample holds many counts of this clonotype. The rearrangement joins TRBV25-1 to TRBJ1-4; D is uncertain. V lost 4 bases to trimming and J lost 7 bases, with 1 base between them. This CDR3 has 10 amino acids. The germline gives CDR1 MGHDK, CDR2 SYGVNS. CDR3 in DNA: TGTGCCAGCAGTGGTGAAAAACTGTTTTTT. Translating it yields CASSGEKLFF.

This chain uses TRBV5-1 with TRBJ1-3, with TRBD1 identical over 7 bases. The V segment lost 0 bases and the J segment 1 base; nucleotides outside the gene matches: 7. The CDR3 contains 17 residues. Germline CDR1 and CDR2: SGHRS and YFSETQ. CDR3 sequence reads: CASSLAPTGLSGNTIYF. DNA of the CDR3: TGCGCCAGCAGCTTGGCCCCGACAGGGCTTTCTGGAAACACCATATATTTT.

This clonotype was detected many times. V is TRBV6-5 and J is TRBJ2-1; possibly TRBD2 for D (6 bases). Between the trimmed V and J ends, which lost 4 bases and 1 base, there was a span of 14 bases. Looked up from germline, CDR1 is MNHEY and CDR2 is SVGAGI. CDR3 length: 16 amino acids. CDR3 nucleotide sequence: TGTGCCAGCAGTTCCCTGGAGGCGGGGTCCTACAATGAGCAGTTCTTC. The encoded protein is CASSSLEAGSYNEQFF.

This clonotype turned up a few times. J is TRBJ1-2 and V is TRBV7-3, with a tentative D call TRBD1 (6 bases). Between the trimmed V and J ends, which lost 5 bases and 6 bases, there was a span of 19 bases. This CDR3 spans 15 amino acids. The germline V gene has CDR1 SGHTA and CDR2 FQGTGA. Here the CDR3 DNA reads TGTGCCAGCAGCCTGGACAGTCCGACAAAGCATGGCTACACCTTC. It codes for CASSLDSPTKHGYTF.

The V call is TRBV9, the J call TRBJ2-5, with D tentatively TRBD2 (6 bases). V was cut by 0 bases and J by 1 base, with 13 bases left in between. Germline-derived CDR1 and CDR2 are SGDLS and YYNGEE. The CDR3 extends over 16 amino acids. The CDR3 spells CASSVADGSFQETQYF. The CDR3 nucleotides are TGTGCCAGCAGCGTAGCAGACGGGAGTTTCCAAGAGACCCAGTACTTC.

The rearrangement joins TRBV5-6 to TRBJ2-5, with D maybe TRBD1 (5 bases). The V gene lost 2 bases and the J gene lost 3 bases, with 8 bases spanning the gap. The CDR3 is 13 amino acids. Germline V gene data show CDR1 as SGHDT and CDR2 as YYEEEE. CDR3 amino acids: CASSLGAEETQYF. The CDR3 DNA sequence: TGTGCCAGCAGCTTAGGGGCAGAAGAGACCCAGTACTTC.

The chain employs TRBV12-3 or TRBV12-4 and TRBJ2-1, with D possibly TRBD2 on 6 matching bases. V was trimmed by 2 bases and J by 7 bases, leaving 15 bases between them. The CDR3 totals 15 residues. CDR3 sequence reads: CASSLFAGSHNEQFF. The CDR3 coding sequence is TGTGCCAGCAGTTTATTTGCCGGGAGTCATAATGAGCAGTTCTTC.

In its sample, this clonotype was seen once. This chain links TRBV12-3 or TRBV12-4 with TRBJ2-1; TRBD2 matches 12 bases. The J segment lost 6 bases and the V segment lost 6 bases, leaving 6 bases of the junction unmatched. The CDR3 spans 15 residues. CDR3 sequence reads: CASRLGTSGFNEQFF. The CDR3 DNA follows: TGTGCCAGCAGACTCGGGACTAGCGGGTTCAATGAGCAGTTCTTC.

This clonotype has at least ten counts. V is TRBV7-2 and J is TRBJ2-1; tentatively, D is TRBD1 (5 bases). The CDR3 runs to 15 residues. V lost 1 base and J 8 bases, leaving 15 bases between the germline ends. From germline, CDR1 is SGHTA and CDR2 FQGNSA. CDR3 sequence: CASSLVGARMDEQFF. DNA for the CDR3: TGTGCCAGCAGCTTAGTTGGGGCTAGGATGGATGAGCAGTTCTTC.

The V call is TRBV28, the J call TRBJ1-1; the D is unclear. This CDR3 has 13 amino acids. The V end lost 3 bases, the J end lost 6 bases, and 11 bases lay between the germline ends. CDR1 and CDR2 (germline): MDHEN, SYDVKM. The CDR3 DNA follows: TGTGCCAGCAGTTTTAGGACGAAGGCTGAAGCTTTCTTT. The encoded protein is CASSFRTKAEAFF. The whole variable domain, remainder taken from reference TRBV28 and TRBJ1-1, is DVKVTQSSRYLVKRTGEKVFLECVQDMDHENMFWYRQDPGLGLRLIYFSYDVKMKEKGDIPEGYSVSREKKERFSLILESASTNQTSMYLCASSFRTKAEAFFGQGTRLTVV.

The table lists this clonotype with a few counts. The chain couples TRBV23-1 to TRBJ1-5; 8 nucleotides agree with TRBD1. Being an ORF, TRBV23-1 has a function that is uncertain. This CDR3 is built from 15 residues. V lost 2 bases, J lost 9 bases, and 9 bases stayed unmatched. This CDR3 reads CASSQPDRGRWPQHF. The CDR3 DNA reads TGCGCCAGCAGTCAACCAGACAGGGGACGGTGGCCCCAGCATTTT.

This clonotype has ten or more counts. This chain uses TRBV7-2 with TRBJ2-1; the match to TRBD1 covers 8 bases. Germline loops: CDR1 SGHTA, CDR2 FQGNSA. Trimming removed 3 bases from V and 6 bases from J; junction bases left unmatched: 4. This CDR3 has 14 amino acids. The chain's CDR3 is CASSLVTGANEQFF. CDR3 DNA sequence: TGTGCCAGCAGCTTGGTGACAGGGGCCAATGAGCAGTTCTTC.

V usage is TRBV6-5 and J usage is TRBJ1-1; the D gene is possibly TRBD1 (5 bases). The CDR3 loop spans 12 amino acids. Germline V gene lookup returns CDR1 MNHEY and CDR2 SVGAGI. Trimming took off 6 bases at V and 9 bases at J, with 14 bases between the two ends. The CDR3 DNA is TGTGCCAGCAGCCCCCCGGGGACTCAAGCTTTCTTT. Its protein is CASSPPGTQAFF.

This clonotype was seen only a few times. The rearrangement links TRBV5-1 to TRBJ1-1; TRBD1 is a possible D gene (5 bases). V was clipped by 0 bases and J by 5 bases, with 14 bases between them. In germline, CDR1 is SGHRS, CDR2 YFSETQ. The CDR3 spans 15 residues. CDR3 DNA: TGCGCCAGCAGCTTGGCCGAAAGGGGTAGGACTGAAGCTTTCTTT. Its translation: CASSLAERGRTEAFF.

The chain is built from TRBV19 and TRBJ1-1; D unresolved. The CDR3 is 12 amino acids. Germline CDR1 and CDR2: LNHDA and SQIVND (reference sequence). With 5 bases removed from V and 3 bases from J, the gap between germline ends came to 7 bases. The CDR3 DNA follows: TGTGCCAGTAGTCGATGGGACACTGAAGCTTTCTTT. This translates into CASSRWDTEAFF.

CDR3 region: CASSYTGANQPQHF. The CDR3 nucleotides are TGTGCCAGCAGTTACACCGGGGCAAATCAGCCCCAGCATTTT. The chain recombines TRBV6-6 with TRBJ1-5; D is perhaps TRBD1 (5 bases). The V gene's germline CDR1 is MNHNY and CDR2 SVGAGI (reference sequence). The CDR3 is 14 amino acids. Deletions cut 2 bases from V and 4 bases from J, with 9 bases between.